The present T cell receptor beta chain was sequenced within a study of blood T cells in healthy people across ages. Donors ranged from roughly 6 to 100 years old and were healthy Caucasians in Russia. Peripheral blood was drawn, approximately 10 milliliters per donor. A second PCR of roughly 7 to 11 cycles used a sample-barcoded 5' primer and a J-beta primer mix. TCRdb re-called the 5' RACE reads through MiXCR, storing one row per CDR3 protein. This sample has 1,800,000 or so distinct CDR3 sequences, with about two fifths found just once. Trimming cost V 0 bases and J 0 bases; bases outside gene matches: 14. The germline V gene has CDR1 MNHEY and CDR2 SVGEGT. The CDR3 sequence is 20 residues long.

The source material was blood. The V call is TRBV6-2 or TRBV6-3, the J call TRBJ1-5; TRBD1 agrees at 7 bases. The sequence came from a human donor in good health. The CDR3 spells CASSYSSKDRLTYSNQPQHF. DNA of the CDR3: TGTGCCAGCAGTTACTCGTCTAAGGACAGGCTAACTTATAGCAATCAGCCCCAGCATTTT.